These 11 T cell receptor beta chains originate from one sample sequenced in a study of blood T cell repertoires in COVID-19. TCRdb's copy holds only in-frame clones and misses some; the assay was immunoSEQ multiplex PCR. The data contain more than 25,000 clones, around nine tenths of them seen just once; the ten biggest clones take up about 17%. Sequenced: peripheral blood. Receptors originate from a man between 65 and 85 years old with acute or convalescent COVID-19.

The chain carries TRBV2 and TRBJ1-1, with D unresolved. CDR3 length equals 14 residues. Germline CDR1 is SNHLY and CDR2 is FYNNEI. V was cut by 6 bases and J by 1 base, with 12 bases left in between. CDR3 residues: CASSVTQENTEAFF. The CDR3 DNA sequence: TGTGCCAGCAGCGTGACGCAGGAGAACACTGAAGCTTTCTTT.

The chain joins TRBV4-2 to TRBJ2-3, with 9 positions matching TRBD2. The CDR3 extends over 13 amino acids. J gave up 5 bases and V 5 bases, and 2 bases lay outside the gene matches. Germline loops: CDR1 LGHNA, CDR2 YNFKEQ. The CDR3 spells CASSATSGDTQYF. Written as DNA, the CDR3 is TGTGCCAGCAGCGCGACTAGCGGAGATACGCAGTATTTT.

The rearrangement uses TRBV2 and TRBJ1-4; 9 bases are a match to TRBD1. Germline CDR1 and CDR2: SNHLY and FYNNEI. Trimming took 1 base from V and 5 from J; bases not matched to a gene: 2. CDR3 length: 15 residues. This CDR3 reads CASSEGGTGNEKLFF. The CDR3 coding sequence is TGTGCCAGCAGTGAAGGGGGGACAGGGAATGAAAAACTGTTTTTT.

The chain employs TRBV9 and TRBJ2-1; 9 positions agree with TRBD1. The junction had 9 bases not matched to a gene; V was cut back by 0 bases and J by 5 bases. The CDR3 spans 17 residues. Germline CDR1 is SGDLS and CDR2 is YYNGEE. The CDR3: CASSVVSFRDRDNEQFF. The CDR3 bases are TGTGCCAGCAGCGTAGTTTCTTTCCGGGACAGGGACAATGAGCAGTTCTTC.

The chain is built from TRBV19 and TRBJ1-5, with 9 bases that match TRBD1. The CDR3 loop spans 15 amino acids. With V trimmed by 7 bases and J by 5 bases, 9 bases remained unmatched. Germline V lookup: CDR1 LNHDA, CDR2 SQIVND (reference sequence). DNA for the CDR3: TGTGCCAGTACCTTGGACAGGGGAATGGATCAGCCCCAGCATTTT. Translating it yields CASTLDRGMDQPQHF.

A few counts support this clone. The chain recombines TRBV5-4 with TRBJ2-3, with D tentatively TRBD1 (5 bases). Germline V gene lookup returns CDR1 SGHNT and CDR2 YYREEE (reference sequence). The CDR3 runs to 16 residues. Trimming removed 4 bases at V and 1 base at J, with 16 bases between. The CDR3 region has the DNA TGTGCCAGCAGCCTAGGACAAGCGCAGGGCACAGATACGCAGTATTTT. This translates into CASSLGQAQGTDTQYF.

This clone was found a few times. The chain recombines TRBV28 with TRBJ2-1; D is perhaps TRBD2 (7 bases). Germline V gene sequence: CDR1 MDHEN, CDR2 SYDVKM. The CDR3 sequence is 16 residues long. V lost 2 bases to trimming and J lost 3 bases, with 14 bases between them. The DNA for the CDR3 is TGTGCCAGCAGTTTAGAAGGGGGGGGTCGCTACAATGAGCAGTTCTTC. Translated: CASSLEGGGRYNEQFF. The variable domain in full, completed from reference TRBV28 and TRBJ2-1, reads DVKVTQSSRYLVKRTGEKVFLECVQDMDHENMFWYRQDPGLGLRLIYFSYDVKMKEKGDIPEGYSVSREKKERFSLILESASTNQTSMYLCASSLEGGGRYNEQFFGPGTRLTVL.

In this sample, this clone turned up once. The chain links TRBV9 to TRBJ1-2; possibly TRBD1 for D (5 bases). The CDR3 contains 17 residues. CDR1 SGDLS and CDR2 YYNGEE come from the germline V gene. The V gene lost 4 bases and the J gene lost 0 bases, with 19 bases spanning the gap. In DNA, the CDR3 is TGTGCCAGCAGCCCCCTGGGGGAGGAACGACCTAACTATGGCTACACCTTC. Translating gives CASSPLGEERPNYGYTF.

This chain's CDR3 is CASSYLYGQGVEKLFF. In DNA form, the CDR3 reads TGTGCCAGCAGTTATTTATATGGACAGGGGGTCGAAAAACTGTTTTTT. The rearrangement joins TRBV6-5 to TRBJ1-4; 10 nucleotides line up with TRBD1. The CDR3 loop spans 16 amino acids. Germline V gives CDR1 MNHEY, CDR2 SVGAGI. V trimming: 3 bases; J trimming: 8 bases; junction bases outside the gene matches: 9.

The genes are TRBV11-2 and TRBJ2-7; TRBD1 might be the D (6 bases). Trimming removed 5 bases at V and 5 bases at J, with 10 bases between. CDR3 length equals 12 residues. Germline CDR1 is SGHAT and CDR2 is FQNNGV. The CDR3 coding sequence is TGTGCCAGCAGCCTGGGGACAAACGAGCAGTACTTC. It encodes CASSLGTNEQYF.

The chain's CDR3 is CASSSGLAGGETQYF. CDR3 sequence (DNA): TGTGCCAGCAGCTCGGGACTAGCGGGAGGAGAGACCCAGTACTTC. The chain uses TRBV5-4 and TRBJ2-5, with 15 bases aligning to TRBD2. CDR1 and CDR2 (germline): SGHNT, YYREEE (reference sequence). Trimming removed 3 bases from V and 4 bases from J; junction bases left unmatched: 1. The CDR3 is 15 amino acids.